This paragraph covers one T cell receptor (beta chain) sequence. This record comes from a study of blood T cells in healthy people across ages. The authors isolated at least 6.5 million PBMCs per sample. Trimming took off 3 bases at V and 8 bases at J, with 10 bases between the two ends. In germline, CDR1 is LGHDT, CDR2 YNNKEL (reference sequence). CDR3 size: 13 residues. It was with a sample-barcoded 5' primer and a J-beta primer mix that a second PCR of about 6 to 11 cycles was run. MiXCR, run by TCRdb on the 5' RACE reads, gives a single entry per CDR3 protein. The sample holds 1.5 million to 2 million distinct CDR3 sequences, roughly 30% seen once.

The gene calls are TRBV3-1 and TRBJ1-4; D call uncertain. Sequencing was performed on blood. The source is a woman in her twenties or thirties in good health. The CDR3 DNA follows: TGTGCCAGCAGCCAGAGTTCACCAGAAAAACTGTTTTTT. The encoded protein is CASSQSSPEKLFF.